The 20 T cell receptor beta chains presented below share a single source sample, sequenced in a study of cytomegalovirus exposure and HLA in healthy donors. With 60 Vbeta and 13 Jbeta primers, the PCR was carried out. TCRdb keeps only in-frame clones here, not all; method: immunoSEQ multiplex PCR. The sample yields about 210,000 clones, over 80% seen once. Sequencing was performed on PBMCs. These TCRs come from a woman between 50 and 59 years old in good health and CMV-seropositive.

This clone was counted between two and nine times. This CDR3 is CASSFWERNSPLHF. The CDR3 DNA sequence: TGTGCCAGCAGCTTTTGGGAGAGGAATTCACCCCTCCACTTT. The chain is built from TRBV5-6 and TRBJ1-6; no definite D call. This CDR3 region has 14 residues. The V and J ends lost 2 bases and 7 bases respectively, with 10 bases between them. CDR1 and CDR2 from the germline V gene are SGHDT and YYEEEE. The whole variable domain, remainder taken from reference TRBV5-6 and TRBJ1-6, is DAGVTQSPTHLIKTRGQQVTLRCSPKSGHDTVSWYQQALGQGPQFIFQYYEEEERQRGNFPDRFSGHQFPNYSSELNVNALLLGDSALYLCASSFWERNSPLHFGNGTRLTVT.

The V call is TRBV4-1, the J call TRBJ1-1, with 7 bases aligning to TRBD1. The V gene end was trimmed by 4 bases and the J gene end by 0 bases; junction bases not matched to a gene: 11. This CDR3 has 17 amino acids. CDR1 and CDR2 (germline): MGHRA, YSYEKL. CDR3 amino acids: CASSPRGGDRLNTEAFF. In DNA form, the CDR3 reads TGCGCCAGCAGCCCACGGGGGGGGGACAGACTGAACACTGAAGCTTTCTTT.

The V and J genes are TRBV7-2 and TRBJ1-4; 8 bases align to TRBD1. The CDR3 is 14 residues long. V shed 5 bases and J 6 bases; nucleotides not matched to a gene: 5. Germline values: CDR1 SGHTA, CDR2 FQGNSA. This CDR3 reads CASSKDRVDEKLFF. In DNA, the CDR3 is TGTGCCAGCAGCAAGGACAGGGTTGATGAAAAACTGTTTTTT.

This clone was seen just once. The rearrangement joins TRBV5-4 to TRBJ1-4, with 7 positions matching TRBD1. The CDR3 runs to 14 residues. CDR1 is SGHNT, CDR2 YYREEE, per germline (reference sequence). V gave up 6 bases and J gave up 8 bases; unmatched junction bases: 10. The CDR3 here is CASTYDRAQEKLFF. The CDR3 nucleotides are TGTGCCAGCACCTACGACAGGGCCCAGGAAAAACTGTTTTTT.

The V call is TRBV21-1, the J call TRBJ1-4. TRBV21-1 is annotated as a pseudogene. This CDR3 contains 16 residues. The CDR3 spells CASSSVPGTTNEKLFF. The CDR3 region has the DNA TGTGCCAGCAGCTCAGTCCCCGGGACAACTAATGAAAAACTGTTTTTT.

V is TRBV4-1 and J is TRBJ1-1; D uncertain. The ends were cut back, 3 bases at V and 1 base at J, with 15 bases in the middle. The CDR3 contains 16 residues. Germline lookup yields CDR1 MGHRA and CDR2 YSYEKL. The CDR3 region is CASSQYGIGRNTEAFF. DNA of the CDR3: TGCGCCAGCAGCCAGTACGGGATAGGCAGGAACACTGAAGCTTTCTTT.

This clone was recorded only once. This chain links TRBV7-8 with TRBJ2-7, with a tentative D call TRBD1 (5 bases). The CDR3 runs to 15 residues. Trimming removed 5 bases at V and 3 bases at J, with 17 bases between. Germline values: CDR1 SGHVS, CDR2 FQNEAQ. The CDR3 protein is CASSARQDTYYEQYF. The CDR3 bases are TGTGCCAGCAGCGCCCGGCAGGACACTTACTACGAGCAGTACTTC.

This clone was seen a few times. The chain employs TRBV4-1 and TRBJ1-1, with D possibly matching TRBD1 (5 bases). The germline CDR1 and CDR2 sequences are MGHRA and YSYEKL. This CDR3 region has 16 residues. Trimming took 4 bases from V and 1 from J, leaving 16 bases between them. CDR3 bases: TGCGCCAGCAGCCGCGCCTCACAGGCCTCGAACACTGAAGCTTTCTTT. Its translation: CASSRASQASNTEAFF.

The CDR3 sequence: CASNRRGGEQYF. As DNA, the CDR3 is TGTGCCAGCAATAGACGCGGCGGCGAGCAGTACTTC. The chain is built from TRBV2 and TRBJ2-7; no clear D gene. The CDR3 is made up of 12 amino acids. CDR1 and CDR2 from the germline V gene are SNHLY and FYNNEI. V lost 7 bases and J lost 6, with 13 bases in between.

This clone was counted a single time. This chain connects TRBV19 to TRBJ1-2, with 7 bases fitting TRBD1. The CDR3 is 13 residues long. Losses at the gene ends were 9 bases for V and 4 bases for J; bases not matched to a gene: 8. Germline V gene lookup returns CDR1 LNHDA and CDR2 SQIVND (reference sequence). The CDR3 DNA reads TGTGCCAGCAACAGGGGTACCGCCTATGGCTACACCTTC. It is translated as CASNRGTAYGYTF. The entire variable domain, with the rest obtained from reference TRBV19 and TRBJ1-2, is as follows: DGGITQSPKYLFRKEGQNVTLSCEQNLNHDAMYWYRQDPGQGLRLIYYSQIVNDFQKGDIAEGYSVSREKKESFPLTVTSAQKNPTAFYLCASNRGTAYGYTFGSGTRLTVV.

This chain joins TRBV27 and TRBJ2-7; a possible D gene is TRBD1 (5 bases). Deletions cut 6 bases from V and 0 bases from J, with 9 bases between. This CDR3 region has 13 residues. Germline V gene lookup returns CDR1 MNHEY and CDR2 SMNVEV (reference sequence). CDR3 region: CASRTGASYEQYF. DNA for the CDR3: TGTGCCAGCAGAACAGGTGCCTCCTACGAGCAGTACTTC.

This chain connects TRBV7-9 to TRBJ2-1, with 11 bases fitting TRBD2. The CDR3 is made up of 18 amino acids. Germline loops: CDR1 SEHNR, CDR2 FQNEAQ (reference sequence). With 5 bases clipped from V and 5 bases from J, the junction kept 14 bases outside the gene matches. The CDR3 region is CASSRRRALAGADNEQFF. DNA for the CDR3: TGTGCCAGCAGCCGCCGGCGTGCACTAGCGGGGGCCGACAATGAGCAGTTCTTC.

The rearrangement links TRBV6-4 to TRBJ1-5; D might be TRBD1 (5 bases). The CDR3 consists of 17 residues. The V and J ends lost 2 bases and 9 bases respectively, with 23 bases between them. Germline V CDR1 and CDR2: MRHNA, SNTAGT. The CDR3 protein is CASSDTDGQGGILPQHF. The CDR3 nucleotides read TGTGCCAGCAGTGACACTGACGGGCAGGGTGGGATTTTGCCCCAGCATTTT.

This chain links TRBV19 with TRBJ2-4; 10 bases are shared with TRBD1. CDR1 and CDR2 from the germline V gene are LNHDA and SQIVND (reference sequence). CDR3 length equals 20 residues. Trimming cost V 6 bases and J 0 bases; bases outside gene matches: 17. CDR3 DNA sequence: TGTGCCAGTAGGCACCGAGGACAGGGGGATGCCCGACTAGCCAAAAACATTCAGTACTTC. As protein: CASRHRGQGDARLAKNIQYF.

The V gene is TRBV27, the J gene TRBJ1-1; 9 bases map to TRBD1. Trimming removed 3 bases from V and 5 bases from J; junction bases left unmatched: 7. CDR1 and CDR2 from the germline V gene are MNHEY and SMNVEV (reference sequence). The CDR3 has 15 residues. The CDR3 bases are TGTGCCAGCAGTTTGGTGGTGACAGGGGGGACTGAAGCTTTCTTT. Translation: CASSLVVTGGTEAFF.

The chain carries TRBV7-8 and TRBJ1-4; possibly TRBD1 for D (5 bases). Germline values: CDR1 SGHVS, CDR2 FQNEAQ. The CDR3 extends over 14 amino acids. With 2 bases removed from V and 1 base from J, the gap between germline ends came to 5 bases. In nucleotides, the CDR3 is TGTGCCAGCAGCTTAAGGGGAACTAATGAAAAACTGTTTTTT. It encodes CASSLRGTNEKLFF.

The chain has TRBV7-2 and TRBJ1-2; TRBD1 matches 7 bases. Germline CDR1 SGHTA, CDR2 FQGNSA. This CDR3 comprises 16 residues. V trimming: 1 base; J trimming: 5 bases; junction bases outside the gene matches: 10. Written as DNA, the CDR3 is TGTGCCAGCAGCTTAGTCGCGGTACAGGGGAAGTATGGCTACACCTTC. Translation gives CASSLVAVQGKYGYTF.

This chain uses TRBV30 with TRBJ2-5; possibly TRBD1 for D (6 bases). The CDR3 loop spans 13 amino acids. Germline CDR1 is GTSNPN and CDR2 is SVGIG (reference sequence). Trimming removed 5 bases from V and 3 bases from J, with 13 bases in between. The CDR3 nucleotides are TGTGCCTGGGACCGGGACATTAAAGAGACCCAGTACTTC. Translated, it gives CAWDRDIKETQYF.

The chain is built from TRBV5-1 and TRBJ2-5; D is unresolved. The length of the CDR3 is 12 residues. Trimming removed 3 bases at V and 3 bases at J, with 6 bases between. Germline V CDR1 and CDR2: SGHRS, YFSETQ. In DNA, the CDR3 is TGCGCCAGCAGCTCAGATGAAGAGACCCAGTACTTC. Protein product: CASSSDEETQYF.

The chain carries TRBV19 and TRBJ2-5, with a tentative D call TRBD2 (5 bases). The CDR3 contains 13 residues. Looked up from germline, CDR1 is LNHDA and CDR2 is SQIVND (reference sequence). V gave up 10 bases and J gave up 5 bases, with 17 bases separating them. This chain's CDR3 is CATKVRGKETQYF. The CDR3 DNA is TGTGCCACTAAAGTCCGAGGGAAGGAGACCCAGTACTTC.